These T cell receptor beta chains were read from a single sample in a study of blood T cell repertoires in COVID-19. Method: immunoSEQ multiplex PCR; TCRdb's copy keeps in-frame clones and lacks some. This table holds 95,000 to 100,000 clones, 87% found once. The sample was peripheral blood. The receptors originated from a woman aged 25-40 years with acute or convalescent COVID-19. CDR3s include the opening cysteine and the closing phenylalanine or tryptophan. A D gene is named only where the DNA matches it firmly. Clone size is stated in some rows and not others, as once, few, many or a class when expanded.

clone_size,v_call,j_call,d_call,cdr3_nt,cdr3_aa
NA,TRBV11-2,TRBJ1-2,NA,TGTGCCAGCACCCCCCAGGGGTATTTGGGCTACACCTTC,CASTPQGYLGYTF
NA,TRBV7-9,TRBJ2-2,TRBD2,TGTGCCAGCAGCCCCGGGATGACTAGCTTATACGGGGAGCTGTTTTTT,CASSPGMTSLYGELFF
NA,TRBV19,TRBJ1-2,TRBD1,TGTGCCAGTAGCCCGAGAACTCCGGGACAGGGGCGGACCGCCTATGGCTACACCTTC,CASSPRTPGQGRTAYGYTF
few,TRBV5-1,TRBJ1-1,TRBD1,TGCGCCAGCAGCGGAGGACAGGGTAACACTGAAGCTTTCTTT,CASSGGQGNTEAFF
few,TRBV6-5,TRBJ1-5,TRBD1,TGTGCCAGCGGGACAGTAAGGGACGGTCAGCCCCAGCATTTT,CASGTVRDGQPQHF
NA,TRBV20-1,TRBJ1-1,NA,TGCAGTGCTGACGGGGGGTTCCGCGCTTTCTTT,CSADGGFRAFF
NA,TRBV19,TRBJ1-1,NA,TGTGCCAGTAGTATGGAGGGGAACACTGAAGCTTTCTTT,CASSMEGNTEAFF
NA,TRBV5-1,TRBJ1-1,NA,TGCGCCAGCAGCTTGGGGCAGGGTTTTAAAACTGAAGCTTTCTTT,CASSLGQGFKTEAFF
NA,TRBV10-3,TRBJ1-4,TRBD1,TGTGCCATCGGGGACAGGGAAGGTGAAAAACTGTTTTTT,CAIGDREGEKLFF
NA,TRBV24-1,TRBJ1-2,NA,TGTGCCACCGGTACAGGCAACTATGGCTACACCTTC,CATGTGNYGYTF
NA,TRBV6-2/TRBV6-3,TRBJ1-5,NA,TGTGCCAGCAGTTACTCGAGAGAAATCTATAGCAATCAGCCCCAGCATTTT,CASSYSREIYSNQPQHF
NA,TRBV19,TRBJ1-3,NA,TGTGCCAGTAGTTCACAGGGTTCCCTCTCTGGAAACACCATATATTTT,CASSSQGSLSGNTIYF
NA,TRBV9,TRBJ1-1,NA,TGTGCCAGCGGAAAGGGACACTTGAACACTGAAGCTTTCTTT,CASGKGHLNTEAFF
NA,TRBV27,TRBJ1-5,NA,TGTGCCAGCACCAAAAGCCAGGGAAGTCAGCCCCAGCATTTT,CASTKSQGSQPQHF
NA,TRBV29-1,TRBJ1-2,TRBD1,TGCAGCGCCATTTGGACAGGGACGGGAGGCTACACCTTC,CSAIWTGTGGYTF
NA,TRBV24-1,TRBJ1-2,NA,TGTGCCACCAGTGATTTAGACAGCTATGGCTACACCTTC,CATSDLDSYGYTF
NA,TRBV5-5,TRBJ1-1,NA,TGTGCCAGCAGCTTAATAGTTCGGGTGGAATCTGAAGCTTTCTTT,CASSLIVRVESEAFF
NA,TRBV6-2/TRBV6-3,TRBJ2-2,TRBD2,TGTGCCAGCAGTCGGACTAGCGGGGGGGCCGGGGAGCTGTTTTTT,CASSRTSGGAGELFF
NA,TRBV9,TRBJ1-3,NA,TGTGCCAGCAGCACGGCGGGAGGGTCTGGAAACACCATATATTTT,CASSTAGGSGNTIYF
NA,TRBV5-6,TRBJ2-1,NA,TGTGCCAGCAGTCTACCAAATCCAAAAAATGAGCAGTTCTTC,CASSLPNPKNEQFF
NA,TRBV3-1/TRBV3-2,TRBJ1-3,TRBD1,TGTGCCAGCAGCACTTGGGACAGGGATATCGAAGCCATATATTTT,CASSTWDRDIEAIYF
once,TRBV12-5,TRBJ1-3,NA,TGTGCTAGTGGTCTAGAACAGGGCCCTGGAAACACCATATATTTT,CASGLEQGPGNTIYF
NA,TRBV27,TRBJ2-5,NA,TGTGCCAGCAGAACCAGGGTGGGTGAGACCCAGTACTTC,CASRTRVGETQYF
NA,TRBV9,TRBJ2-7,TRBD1,TGTGCCAGCAGCGTAGGACAGGGGTGGTACGAGCAGTACTTC,CASSVGQGWYEQYF
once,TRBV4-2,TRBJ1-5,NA,TGTGCCAGCAGCCAAGAGTCGGAACCCGGGAAGGGTTACCAGCCCCAGCATTTT,CASSQESEPGKGYQPQHF
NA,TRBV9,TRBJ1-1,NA,TGTGCCAGCAGCGTATCGGGGGAAGACACTGAAGCTTTCTTT,CASSVSGEDTEAFF
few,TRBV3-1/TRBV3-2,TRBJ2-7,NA,TGTGCCAGCAGCCCCCGGGACACCTACTACGAGCAGTACTTC,CASSPRDTYYEQYF
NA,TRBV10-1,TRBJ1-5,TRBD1,TGCGCCAGCATCCTCTCCGGGACAGACAATCAGCCCCAGCATTTT,CASILSGTDNQPQHF
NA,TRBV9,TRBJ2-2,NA,TGTGCCAGCAGCGCAGGGGCCACCGGGGAGCTGTTTTTT,CASSAGATGELFF
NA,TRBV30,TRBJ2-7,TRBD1,TGTGCCTGGAGTGTACAGGGGTACGAGCAGTACTTC,CAWSVQGYEQYF
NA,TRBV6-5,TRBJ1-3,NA,TGTGCCAGCAGTTCCTATTCGAGCTCTGGAAACACCATATATTTT,CASSSYSSSGNTIYF
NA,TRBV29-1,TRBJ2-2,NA,TGCAGCGTTAGATTCAACGGTCTAAACACCGGGGAGCTGTTTTTT,CSVRFNGLNTGELFF
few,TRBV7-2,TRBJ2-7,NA,TGTGCCAGCAGCTTAGCCAAGGGACTCTCCTACGAGCAGTACTTC,CASSLAKGLSYEQYF
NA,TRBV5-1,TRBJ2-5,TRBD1,TGCGCCAGCAGTGAGGGGGCGTCAGAGACCCAGTACTTC,CASSEGASETQYF
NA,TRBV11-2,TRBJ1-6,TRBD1,TGTGCCAGCAGCTTAGCAGGGGGCGCACCCCTCCACTTT,CASSLAGGAPLHF